Sequencing of this T cell receptor beta chain was carried out in a study of cytotoxic CD8 clonotypes in ibrutinib-treated CLL. Investigators sourced 1.5 to 2 micrograms of genomic DNA from cryopreserved PBMCs for TCR beta libraries. The repertoire was sequenced with immunoSEQ multiplex PCR; TCRdb's copy has only in-frame clones and lacks some. The sample carries around 200,000 clones, 79% recorded once. Trimming left V 2 bases short and J 4 bases short, with 14 bases between. CDR3 length equals 15 residues. CDR1 and CDR2 (germline): SEHNR, FQNEAQ (reference sequence). This chain links TRBV7-9 with TRBJ2-5; tentatively, D is TRBD1 or TRBD2 (6 bases each). The sequence was collected from a human donor with chronic lymphocytic leukemia. Sequenced material: PBMCs, taken after 12 months of ibrutinib treatment. This CDR3 reads CASSLRAGGAETQYF. DNA of the CDR3: TGTGCCAGCAGCTTACGGGCCGGGGGCGCAGAGACCCAGTACTTC.